This TCR beta chain was retrieved from a study of T cells in Graves' hyperthyroidism and ophthalmopathy. Diagnoses were made from clinical symptoms, serum measures (thyroxine and TRAb), thyroid ultrasound and orbital computed tomography. This clonotype has ten or more counts. RNA transcripts yielded amplified TCR beta CDR3 regions. Primed by the HTBI set, a first-round RT-PCR was run on the TCR CDR3. Via MiXCR, TCRdb re-called the multiplex PCR reads, giving one row per CDR3 protein. This table has some 620,000 distinct CDR3 sequences, 15% to 20% appearing once. This TCR was sampled from a woman in her twenties or thirties with Graves' hyperthyroidism. Sequencing was performed on blood.

Written as DNA, the CDR3 is TGTGCCAGCAGTTTAGCTGGCCCCATGAACACTGAAGCTTTCTTT. It codes for CASSLAGPMNTEAFF. The genes are TRBV12-3 or TRBV12-4 and TRBJ1-1; the D is unclear. The CDR3 extends over 15 amino acids. Between the trimmed V and J ends, which lost 0 bases and 0 bases, there was a span of 8 bases.